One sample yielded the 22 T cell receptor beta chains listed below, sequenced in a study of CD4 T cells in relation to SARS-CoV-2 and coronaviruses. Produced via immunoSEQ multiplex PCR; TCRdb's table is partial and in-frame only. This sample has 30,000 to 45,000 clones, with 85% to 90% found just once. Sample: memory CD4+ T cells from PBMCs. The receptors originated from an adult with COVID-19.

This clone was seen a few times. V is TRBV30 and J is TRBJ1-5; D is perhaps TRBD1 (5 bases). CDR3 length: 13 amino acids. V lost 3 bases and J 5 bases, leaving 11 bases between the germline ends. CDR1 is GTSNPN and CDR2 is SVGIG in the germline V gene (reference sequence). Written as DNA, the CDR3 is TGTGCCTGGAGCCCCACGGGGCATCAGCCCCAGCATTTT. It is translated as CAWSPTGHQPQHF.

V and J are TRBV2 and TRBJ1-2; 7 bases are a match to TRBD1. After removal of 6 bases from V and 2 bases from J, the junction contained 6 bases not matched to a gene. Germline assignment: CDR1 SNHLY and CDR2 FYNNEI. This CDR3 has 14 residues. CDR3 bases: TGTGCCAGCAGGGGACAGCTATCCAACTATGGCTACACCTTC. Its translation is CASRGQLSNYGYTF.

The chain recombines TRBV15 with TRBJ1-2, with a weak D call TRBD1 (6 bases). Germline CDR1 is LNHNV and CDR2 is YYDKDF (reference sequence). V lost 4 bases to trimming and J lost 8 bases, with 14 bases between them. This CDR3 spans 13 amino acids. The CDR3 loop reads CATSKEQGRGYTF. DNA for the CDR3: TGTGCCACCAGCAAAGAACAGGGTCGGGGCTACACCTTC.

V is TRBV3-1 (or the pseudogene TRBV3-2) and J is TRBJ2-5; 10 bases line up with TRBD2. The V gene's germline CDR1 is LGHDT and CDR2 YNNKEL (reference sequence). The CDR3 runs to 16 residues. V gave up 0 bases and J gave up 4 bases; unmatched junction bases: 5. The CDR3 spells CASSQDGTSEVETQYF. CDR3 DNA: TGTGCCAGCAGCCAAGATGGGACTAGCGAGGTAGAGACCCAGTACTTC.

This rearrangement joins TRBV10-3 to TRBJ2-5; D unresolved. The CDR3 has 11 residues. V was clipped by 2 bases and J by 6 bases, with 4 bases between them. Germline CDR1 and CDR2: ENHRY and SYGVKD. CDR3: CAISEGQTQYF. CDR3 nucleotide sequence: TGTGCCATCAGTGAGGGCCAGACCCAGTACTTC.

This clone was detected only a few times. The CDR3 is CASSLDRPPQYF. The CDR3 DNA reads as TGTGCCAGCAGCTTAGATCGCCCCCCACAGTACTTC. V usage is TRBV11-2 and J usage is TRBJ2-7, with D hard to call. CDR1 is SGHAT, CDR2 FQNNGV, per germline. This CDR3 contains 12 residues. V lost 0 bases and J 10 bases, leaving 10 bases between the germline ends.

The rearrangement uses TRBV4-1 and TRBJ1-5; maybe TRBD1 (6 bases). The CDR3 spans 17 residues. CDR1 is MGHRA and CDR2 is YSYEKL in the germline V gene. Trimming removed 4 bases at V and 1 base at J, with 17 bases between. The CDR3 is CASSPRQGSGSNQPQHF. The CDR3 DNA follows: TGCGCCAGCAGCCCGAGGCAGGGGTCGGGCAGCAATCAGCCCCAGCATTTT.

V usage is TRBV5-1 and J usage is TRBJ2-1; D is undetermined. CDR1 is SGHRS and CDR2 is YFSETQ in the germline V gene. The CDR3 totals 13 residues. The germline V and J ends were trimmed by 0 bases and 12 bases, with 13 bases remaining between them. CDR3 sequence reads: CASSLGTQQLQFF. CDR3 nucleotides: TGCGCCAGCAGCTTGGGGACCCAGCAATTGCAGTTCTTC.

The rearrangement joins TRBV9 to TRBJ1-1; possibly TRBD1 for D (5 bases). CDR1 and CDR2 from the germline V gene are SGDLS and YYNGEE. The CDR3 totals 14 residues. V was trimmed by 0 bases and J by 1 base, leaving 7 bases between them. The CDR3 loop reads CASSVVGENTEAFF. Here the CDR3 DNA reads TGTGCCAGCAGCGTAGTGGGGGAGAACACTGAAGCTTTCTTT. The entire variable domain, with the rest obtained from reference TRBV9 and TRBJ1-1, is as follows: DSGVTQTPKHLITATGQRVTLRCSPRSGDLSVYWYQQSLDQGLQFLIQYYNGEERAKGNILERFSAQQFPDLHSELNLSSLELGDSALYFCASSVVGENTEAFFGQGTRLTVV.

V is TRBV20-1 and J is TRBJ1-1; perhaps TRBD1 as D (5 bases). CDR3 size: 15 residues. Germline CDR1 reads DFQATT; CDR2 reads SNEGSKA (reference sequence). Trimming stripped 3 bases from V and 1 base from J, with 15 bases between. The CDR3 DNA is TGCAGTGCTAGTTGGGGGGGAAGAGGGAACACTGAAGCTTTCTTT. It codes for CSASWGGRGNTEAFF.

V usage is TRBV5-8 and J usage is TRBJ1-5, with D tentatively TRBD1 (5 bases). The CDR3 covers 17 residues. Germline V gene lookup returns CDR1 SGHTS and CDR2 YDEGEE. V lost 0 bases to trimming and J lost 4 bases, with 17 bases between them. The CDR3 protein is CASSLGNRDGRNQPQHF. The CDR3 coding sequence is TGTGCCAGCAGCTTGGGTAACCGGGACGGACGAAATCAGCCCCAGCATTTT.

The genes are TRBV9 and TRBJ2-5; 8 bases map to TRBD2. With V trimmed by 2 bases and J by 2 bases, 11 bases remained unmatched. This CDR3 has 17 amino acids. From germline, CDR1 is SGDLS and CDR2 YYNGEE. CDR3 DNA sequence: TGTGCCAGCAGCGTCAGCGGGGGCTCTTTGGGGCAAGAGACCCAGTACTTC. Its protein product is CASSVSGGSLGQETQYF.

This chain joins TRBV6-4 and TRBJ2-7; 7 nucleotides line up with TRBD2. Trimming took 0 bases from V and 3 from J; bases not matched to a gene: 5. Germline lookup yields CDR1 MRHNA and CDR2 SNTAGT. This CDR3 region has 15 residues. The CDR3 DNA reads TGTGCCAGCAGTGACTCCTGGGGGAGGGGCTACGAGCAGTACTTC. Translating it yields CASSDSWGRGYEQYF.

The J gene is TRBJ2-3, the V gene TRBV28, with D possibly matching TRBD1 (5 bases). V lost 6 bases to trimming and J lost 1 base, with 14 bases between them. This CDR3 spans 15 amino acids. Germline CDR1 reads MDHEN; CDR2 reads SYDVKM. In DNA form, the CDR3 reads TGTGCCAGCAGGAAAACGGTAGGGGGCACAGATACGCAGTATTTT. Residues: CASRKTVGGTDTQYF.

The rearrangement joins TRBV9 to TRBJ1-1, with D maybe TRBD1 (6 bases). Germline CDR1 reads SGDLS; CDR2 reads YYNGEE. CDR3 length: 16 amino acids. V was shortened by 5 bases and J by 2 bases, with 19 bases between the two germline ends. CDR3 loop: CASSSTAGASNTEAFF. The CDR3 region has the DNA TGTGCCAGCAGTTCTACCGCGGGGGCGAGTAACACTGAAGCTTTCTTT.

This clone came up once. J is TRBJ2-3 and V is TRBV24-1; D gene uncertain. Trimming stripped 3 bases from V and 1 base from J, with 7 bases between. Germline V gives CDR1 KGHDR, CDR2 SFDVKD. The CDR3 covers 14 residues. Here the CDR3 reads CATSDPRGTDTQYF. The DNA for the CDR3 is TGTGCCACCAGTGATCCTCGGGGCACAGATACGCAGTATTTT.

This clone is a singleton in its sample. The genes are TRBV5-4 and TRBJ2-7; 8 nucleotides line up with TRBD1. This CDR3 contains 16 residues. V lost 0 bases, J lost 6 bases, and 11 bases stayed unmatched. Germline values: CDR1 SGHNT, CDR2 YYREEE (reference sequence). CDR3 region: CASSLGPGQARVEQYF. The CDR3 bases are TGTGCCAGCAGCTTGGGGCCGGGACAGGCGAGGGTCGAGCAGTACTTC.

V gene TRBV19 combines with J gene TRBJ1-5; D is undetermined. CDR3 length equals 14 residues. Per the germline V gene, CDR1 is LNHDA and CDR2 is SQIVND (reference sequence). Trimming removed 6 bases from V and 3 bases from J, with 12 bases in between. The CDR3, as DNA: TGTGCCAGTAGCCCGTCGCGGGCCAATCAGCCCCAGCATTTT. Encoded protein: CASSPSRANQPQHF.

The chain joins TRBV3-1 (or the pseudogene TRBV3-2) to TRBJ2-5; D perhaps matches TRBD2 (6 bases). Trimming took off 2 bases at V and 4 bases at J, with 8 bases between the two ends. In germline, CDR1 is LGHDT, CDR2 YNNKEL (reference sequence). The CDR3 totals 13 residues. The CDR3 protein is CASSQREVETQYF. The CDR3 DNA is TGTGCCAGCAGCCAAAGGGAGGTAGAGACCCAGTACTTC.

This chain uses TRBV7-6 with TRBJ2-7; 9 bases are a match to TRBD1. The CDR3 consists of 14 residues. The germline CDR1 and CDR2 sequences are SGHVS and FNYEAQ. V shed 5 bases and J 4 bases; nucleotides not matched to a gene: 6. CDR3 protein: CASSPRTGVYEQYF. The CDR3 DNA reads TGTGCCAGCAGCCCAAGGACAGGGGTGTACGAGCAGTACTTC.

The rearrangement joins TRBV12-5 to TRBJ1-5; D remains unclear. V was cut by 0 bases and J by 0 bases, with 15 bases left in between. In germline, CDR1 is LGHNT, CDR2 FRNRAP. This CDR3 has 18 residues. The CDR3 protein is CASGLVNVGVISNQPQHF. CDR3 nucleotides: TGTGCTAGTGGTTTGGTAAACGTTGGGGTGATTAGCAATCAGCCCCAGCATTTT.

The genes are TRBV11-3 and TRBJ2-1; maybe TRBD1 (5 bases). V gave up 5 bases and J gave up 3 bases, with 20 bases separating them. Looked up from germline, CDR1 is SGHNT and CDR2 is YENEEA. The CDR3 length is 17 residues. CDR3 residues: CASSLRPAGSVYNEQFF. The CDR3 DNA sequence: TGTGCCAGCAGCCTCCGCCCCGCAGGGTCCGTCTACAATGAGCAGTTCTTC.